This T cell receptor beta chain was captured in a study of cytomegalovirus exposure and HLA in healthy donors. Study outcomes and limitations: Earlier analysis found most TCR beta V segments productive about 87% or about 30% of the time. Later on, an analysis tied approximately 17,000 TCR beta sequences to HLA alleles at 0.05 false discovery rate.

It was with 60 Vbeta and 13 Jbeta primers that the PCR ran. Profiling relied on immunoSEQ multiplex PCR, and the TCRdb table lists in-frame clones only, not all of them. This table holds some 120,000 clones, 81% found once. V shed 0 bases and J 2 bases; nucleotides not matched to a gene: 4. Per germline, CDR1 MNHEY and CDR2 SMNVEV (reference sequence). The CDR3 runs to 15 residues. This clone was seen a few times. Its antigen is unknown. Sequencing was performed on PBMCs. The chain is built from TRBV27 and TRBJ2-7; 7 bases agree with TRBD1. The sequence came from a young man in good health and CMV-seronegative. The CDR3 is CASSLSTGFAYEQYF. The CDR3 region has the DNA TGTGCCAGCAGTTTATCGACAGGGTTTGCCTACGAGCAGTACTTC.